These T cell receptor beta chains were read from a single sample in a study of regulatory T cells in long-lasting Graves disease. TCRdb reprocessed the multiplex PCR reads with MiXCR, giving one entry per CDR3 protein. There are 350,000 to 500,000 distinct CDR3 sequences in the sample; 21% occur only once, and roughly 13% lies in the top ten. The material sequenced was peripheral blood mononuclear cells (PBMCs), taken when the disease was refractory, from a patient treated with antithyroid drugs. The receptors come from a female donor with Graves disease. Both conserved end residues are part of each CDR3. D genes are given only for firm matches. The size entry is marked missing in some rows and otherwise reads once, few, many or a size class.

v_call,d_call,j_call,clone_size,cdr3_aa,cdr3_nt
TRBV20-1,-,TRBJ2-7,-,CGAPSTGPGYEQYF,TGCGGTGCCCCGTCTACAGGGCCCGGTTACGAGCAGTACTTC
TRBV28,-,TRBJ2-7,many,CATDFRESSYEQYF,TGTGCCACCGACTTCAGGGAAAGCTCCTACGAGCAGTACTTC
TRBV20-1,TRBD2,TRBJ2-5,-,CSARDPTSGERGETQYF,TGCAGTGCTAGAGACCCGACTAGCGGGGAGAGAGGAGAGACCCAGTACTTC
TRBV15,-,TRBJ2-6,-,CATSLHIGGANVLTF,TGTGCCACCAGCCTCCACATCGGGGGGGCCAACGTCCTGACTTTC
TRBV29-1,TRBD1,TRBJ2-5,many,CSVETWTGSLLETQYF,TGCAGCGTTGAAACGTGGACAGGGAGTTTGTTAGAGACCCAGTACTTC
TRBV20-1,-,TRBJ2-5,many,CSANTPTDSQETQYF,TGCAGTGCCAACACACCCACTGACAGTCAAGAGACCCAGTACTTC
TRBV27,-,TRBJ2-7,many,CASSPQARAYYEQYF,TGTGCCAGCAGCCCTCAAGCGAGGGCGTACTACGAGCAGTACTTC
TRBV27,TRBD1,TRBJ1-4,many,CASSPSLSRDRVWTNEKLFF,TGTGCCAGCAGCCCTTCCCTGTCCCGGGACAGGGTTTGGACTAATGAAAAACTGTTTTTT
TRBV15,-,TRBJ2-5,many,CATSPGSQETQYF,TGTGCCACCAGCCCGGGCAGTCAAGAGACCCAGTACTTC
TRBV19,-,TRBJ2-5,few,CATANPQETQYF,TGTGCCACCGCGAATCCCCAAGAGACCCAGTACTTC
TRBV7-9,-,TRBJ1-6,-,CASSPPGGYSPLHF,TGTGCCAGCAGCCCCCCGGGGGGTTATTCACCCCTCCACTTT
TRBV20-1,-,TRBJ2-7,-,CSAPRPSRSYEQYF,TGCAGTGCCCCCCGGCCTTCCCGCTCCTACGAGCAGTACTTC
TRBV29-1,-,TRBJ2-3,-,CSVGGIAVTDTQYF,TGCAGCGTTGGTGGGATAGCGGTTACAGATACGCAGTATTTT
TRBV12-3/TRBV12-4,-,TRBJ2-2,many,CASSLALGGGPNTGELFF,TGTGCCAGCAGTTTAGCGCTGGGGGGGGGCCCGAACACCGGGGAGCTGTTTTTT
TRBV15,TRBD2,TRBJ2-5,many,CATSRGGIQETQYF,TGTGCCACCAGCAGGGGGGGGATCCAAGAGACCCAGTACTTC
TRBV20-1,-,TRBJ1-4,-,CRAGQDNEKLFF,TGCAGGGCGGGGCAGGATAATGAAAAACTGTTTTTT
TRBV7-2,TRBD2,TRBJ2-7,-,CASSFGLGGSSYEQYF,TGTGCCAGCAGCTTTGGTCTGGGCGGGAGCTCCTACGAGCAGTACTTC
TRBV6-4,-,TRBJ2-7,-,CASSENQRLIYEQYF,TGTGCCAGCAGTGAAAATCAAAGACTGATTTACGAGCAGTACTTC
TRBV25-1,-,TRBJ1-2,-,CASSDGPNYGYTF,TGTGCCAGCAGTGACGGCCCTAACTATGGCTACACCTTC
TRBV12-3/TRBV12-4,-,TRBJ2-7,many,CASSPYLYEQYF,TGTGCCAGCAGCCCCTACCTCTACGAGCAGTACTTC
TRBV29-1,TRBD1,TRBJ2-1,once,CSVVLTGGSYNEQFF,TGCAGCGTTGTTCTGACAGGGGGTAGCTACAATGAGCAGTTCTTC
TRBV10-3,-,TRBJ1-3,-,CAISESLDSGGNTIYF,TGTGCCATCAGTGAGTCCCTGGACAGTGGTGGAAACACCATATATTTT
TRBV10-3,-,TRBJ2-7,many,CAIKVGTPSYEQYF,TGTGCCATCAAGGTAGGGACTCCCTCCTACGAGCAGTACTTC
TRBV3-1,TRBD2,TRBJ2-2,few,CASSRRTSGGTGELFF,TGTGCCAGCAGCCGCCGGACTAGCGGAGGCACCGGGGAGCTGTTTTTT
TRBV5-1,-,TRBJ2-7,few,CASSPPPRLGNSYEQYF,TGCGCCAGCAGCCCACCACCCCGGCTAGGGAACTCCTACGAGCAGTACTTC
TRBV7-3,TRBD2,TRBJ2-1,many,CASSRQSGRESNEQFF,TGTGCCAGCAGCAGGCAAAGCGGGAGGGAGAGCAATGAGCAGTTCTTC
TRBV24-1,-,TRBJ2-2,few,CATSDLGRGTGELFF,TGTGCCACCAGTGATTTGGGCAGGGGAACCGGGGAGCTGTTTTTT
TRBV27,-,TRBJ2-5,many,CASSLRGTETQYF,TGTGCCAGCAGTTTAAGGGGTACGGAGACCCAGTACTTC
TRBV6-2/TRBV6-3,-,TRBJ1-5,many,CASSYSASPGQPQHF,TGTGCCAGCAGTTACTCAGCCAGCCCCGGTCAGCCCCAGCATTTT
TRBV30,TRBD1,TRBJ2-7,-,CAWSRDSQNYEQYF,TGTGCCTGGAGCCGGGACAGCCAAAACTACGAGCAGTACTTC
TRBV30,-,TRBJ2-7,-,CAWARDGSSYEQYF,TGTGCCTGGGCTAGGGACGGTAGCTCCTACGAGCAGTACTTC
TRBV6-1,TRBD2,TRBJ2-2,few,CASSELAGGLTGELFF,TGTGCCAGCAGTGAATTAGCGGGAGGACTCACCGGGGAGCTGTTTTTT
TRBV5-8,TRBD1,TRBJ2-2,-,CASSPQGSANTGELFF,TGTGCCAGCAGCCCACAGGGGTCCGCGAACACCGGGGAGCTGTTTTTT
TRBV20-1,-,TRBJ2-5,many,CSARVRLAQETQYF,TGCAGTGCTAGAGTTAGACTGGCTCAAGAGACCCAGTACTTC
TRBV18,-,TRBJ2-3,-,CASSTTVRRDTQYF,TGTGCCAGCTCCACCACGGTCAGAAGAGATACGCAGTATTTT
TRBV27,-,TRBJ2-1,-,CASSSRPTGTPRDEQFF,TGTGCCAGCAGTTCCCGACCCACCGGGACCCCGAGGGATGAGCAGTTCTTC
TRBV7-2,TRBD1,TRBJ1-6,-,CASSPSRQGGTSPLHF,TGTGCCAGCAGCCCAAGTAGACAGGGAGGGACTTCACCCCTCCACTTT
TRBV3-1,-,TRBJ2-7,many,CASSSGSWDEQYF,TGTGCCAGCAGCTCCGGCAGTTGGGACGAGCAGTACTTC
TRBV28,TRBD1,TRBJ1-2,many,CASSLQDRVGHGYTF,TGTGCCAGCAGTTTACAGGACAGGGTCGGGCATGGCTACACCTTC
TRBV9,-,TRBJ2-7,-,CASSVGTGEVDEQYF,TGTGCCAGCAGCGTAGGCACGGGAGAGGTAGACGAGCAGTACTTC
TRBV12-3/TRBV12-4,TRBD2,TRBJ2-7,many,CASSSAVSGNNEQYF,TGTGCCAGCAGTTCCGCGGTTAGCGGGAACAACGAGCAGTACTTC
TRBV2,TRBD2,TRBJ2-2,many,CASIQREANTGELFF,TGTGCCAGCATACAACGGGAGGCCAACACCGGGGAGCTGTTTTTT
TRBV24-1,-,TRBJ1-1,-,CATSDGGAEAFF,TGTGCCACCAGTGACGGGGGAGCTGAAGCTTTCTTT
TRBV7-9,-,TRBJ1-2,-,CASSRPEDTINYGYTF,TGTGCCAGCAGCCGACCCGAGGACACCATTAACTATGGCTACACCTTC
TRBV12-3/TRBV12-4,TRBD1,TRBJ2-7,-,CASSQTGGQAYF,TGTGCCAGCAGTCAAACCGGCGGACAGGCGTACTTC
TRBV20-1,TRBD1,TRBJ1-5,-,CSARAGTGGQPQHF,TGCAGTGCTAGAGCCGGGACAGGGGGACAGCCCCAGCATTTT
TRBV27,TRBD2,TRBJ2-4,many,CASSRTSGVKNIQYF,TGTGCCAGCAGCCGTACTAGCGGAGTCAAAAACATTCAGTACTTC